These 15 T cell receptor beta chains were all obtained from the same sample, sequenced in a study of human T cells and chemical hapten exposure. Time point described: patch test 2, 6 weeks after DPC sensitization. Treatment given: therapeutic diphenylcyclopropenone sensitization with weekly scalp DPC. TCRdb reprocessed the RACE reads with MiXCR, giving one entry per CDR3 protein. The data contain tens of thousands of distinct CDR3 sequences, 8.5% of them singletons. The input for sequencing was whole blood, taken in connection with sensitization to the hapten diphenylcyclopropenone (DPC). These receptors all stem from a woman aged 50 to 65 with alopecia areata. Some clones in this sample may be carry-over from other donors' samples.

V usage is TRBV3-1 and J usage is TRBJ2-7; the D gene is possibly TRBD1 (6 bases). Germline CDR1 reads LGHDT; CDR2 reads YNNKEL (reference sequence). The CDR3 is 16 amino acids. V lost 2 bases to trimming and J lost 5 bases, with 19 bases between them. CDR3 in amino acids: CASSQTHDRRFDEQYF. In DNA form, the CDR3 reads TGTGCCAGCAGCCAAACCCATGACAGGAGGTTTGACGAGCAGTACTTC.

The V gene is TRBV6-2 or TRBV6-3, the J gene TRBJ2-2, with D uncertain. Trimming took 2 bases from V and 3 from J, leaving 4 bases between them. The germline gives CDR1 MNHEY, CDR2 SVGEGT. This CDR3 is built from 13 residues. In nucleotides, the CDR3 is TGTGCCAGCAGTTACACACACACCGGGGAGCTGTTTTTT. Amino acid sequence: CASSYTHTGELFF.

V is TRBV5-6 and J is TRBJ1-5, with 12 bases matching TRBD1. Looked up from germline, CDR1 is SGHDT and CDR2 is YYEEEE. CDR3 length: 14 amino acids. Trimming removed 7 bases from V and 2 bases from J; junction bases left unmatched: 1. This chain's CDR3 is CASGTGGGNQPQHF. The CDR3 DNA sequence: TGTGCCAGCGGGACAGGGGGCGGCAATCAGCCCCAGCATTTT.

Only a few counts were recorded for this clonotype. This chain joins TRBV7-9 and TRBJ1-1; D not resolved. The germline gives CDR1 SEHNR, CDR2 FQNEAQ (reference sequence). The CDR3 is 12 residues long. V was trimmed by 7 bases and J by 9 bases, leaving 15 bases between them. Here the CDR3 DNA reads TGTGCCAGCATCAGGACCGAGGCTCAAGCTTTCTTT. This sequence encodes CASIRTEAQAFF. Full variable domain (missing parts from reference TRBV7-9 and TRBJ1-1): DTGVSQNPRHKITKRGQNVTFRCDPISEHNRLYWYRQTLGQGPEFLTYFQNEAQLEKSRLLSDRFSAERPKGSFSTLEIQRTEQGDSAMYLCASIRTEAQAFFGQGTRLTVV.

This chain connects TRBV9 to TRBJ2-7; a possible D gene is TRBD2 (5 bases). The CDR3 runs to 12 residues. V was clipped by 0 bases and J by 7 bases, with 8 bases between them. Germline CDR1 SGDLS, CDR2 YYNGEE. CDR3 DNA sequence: TGTGCCAGCAGCGTAGGAGGGCGAGAGCAGTACTTC. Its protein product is CASSVGGREQYF.

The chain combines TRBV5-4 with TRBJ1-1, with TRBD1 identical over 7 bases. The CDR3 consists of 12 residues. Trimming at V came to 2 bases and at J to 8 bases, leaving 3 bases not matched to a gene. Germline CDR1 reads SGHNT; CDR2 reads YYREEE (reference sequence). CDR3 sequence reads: CASSFTGEEAFF. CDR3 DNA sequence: TGTGCCAGCAGCTTCACAGGGGAAGAAGCTTTCTTT. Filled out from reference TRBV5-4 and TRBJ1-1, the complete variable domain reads ETGVTQSPTHLIKTRGQQVTLRCSSQSGHNTVSWYQQALGQGPQFIFQYYREEENGRGNFPPRFSGLQFPNYSSELNVNALELDDSALYLCASSFTGEEAFFGQGTRLTVV.

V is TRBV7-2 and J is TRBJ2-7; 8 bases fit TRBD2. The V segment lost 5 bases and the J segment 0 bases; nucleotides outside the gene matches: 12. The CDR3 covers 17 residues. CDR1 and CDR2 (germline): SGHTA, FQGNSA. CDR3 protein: CASSPGGGRPSSYEQYF. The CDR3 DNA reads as TGTGCCAGCAGCCCGGGGGGGGGGAGGCCCTCCTCCTACGAGCAGTACTTC. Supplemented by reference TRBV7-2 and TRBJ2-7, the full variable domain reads GAGVSQSPSNKVTEKGKDVELRCDPISGHTALYWYRQSLGQGLEFLIYFQGNSAPDKSGLPSDRFSAERTGGSVSTLTIQRTQQEDSAVYLCASSPGGGRPSSYEQYFGPGTRLTVT.

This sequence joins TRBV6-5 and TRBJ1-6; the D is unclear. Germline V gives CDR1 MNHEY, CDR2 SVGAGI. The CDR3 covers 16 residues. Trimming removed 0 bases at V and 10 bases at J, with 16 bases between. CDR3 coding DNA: TGTGCCAGCAGTTACTCGAAGTGGGATGCAGGATCACCCCTCCACTTT. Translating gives CASSYSKWDAGSPLHF.

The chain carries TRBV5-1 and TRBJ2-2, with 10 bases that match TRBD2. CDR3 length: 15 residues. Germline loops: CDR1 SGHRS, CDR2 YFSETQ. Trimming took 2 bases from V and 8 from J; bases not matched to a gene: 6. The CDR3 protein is CASSFASGSPGELFF. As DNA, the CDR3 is TGCGCCAGCAGCTTCGCTAGCGGGAGCCCTGGGGAGCTGTTTTTT.

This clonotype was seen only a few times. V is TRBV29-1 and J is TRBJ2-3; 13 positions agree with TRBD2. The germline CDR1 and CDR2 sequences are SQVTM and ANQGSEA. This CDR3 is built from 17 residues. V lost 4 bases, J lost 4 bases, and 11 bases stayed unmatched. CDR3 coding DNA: TGCAGCGTTGTCCCGGGACTAGCGGGAATCGGGGCAGATACGCAGTATTTT. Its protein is CSVVPGLAGIGADTQYF.

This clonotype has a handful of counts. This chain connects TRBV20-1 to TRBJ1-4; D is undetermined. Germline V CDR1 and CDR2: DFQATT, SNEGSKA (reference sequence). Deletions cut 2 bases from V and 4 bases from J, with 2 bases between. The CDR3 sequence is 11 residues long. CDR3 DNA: TGCAGTGCTAGATTTAATGAAAAACTGTTTTTT. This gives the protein CSARFNEKLFF.

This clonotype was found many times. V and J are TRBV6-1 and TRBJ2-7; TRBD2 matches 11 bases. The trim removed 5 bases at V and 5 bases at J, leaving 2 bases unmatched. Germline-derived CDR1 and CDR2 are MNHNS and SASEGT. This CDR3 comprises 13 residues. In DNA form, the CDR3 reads TGTGCCAGCAGTTTAGCGGGAGGGAACGAGCAGTACTTC. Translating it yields CASSLAGGNEQYF.

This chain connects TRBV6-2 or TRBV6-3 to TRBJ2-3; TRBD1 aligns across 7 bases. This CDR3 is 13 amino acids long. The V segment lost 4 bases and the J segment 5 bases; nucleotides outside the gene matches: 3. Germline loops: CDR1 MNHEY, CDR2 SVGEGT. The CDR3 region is CASSWDSRDTQYF. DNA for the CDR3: TGTGCCAGCAGTTGGGACAGCCGAGATACGCAGTATTTT.

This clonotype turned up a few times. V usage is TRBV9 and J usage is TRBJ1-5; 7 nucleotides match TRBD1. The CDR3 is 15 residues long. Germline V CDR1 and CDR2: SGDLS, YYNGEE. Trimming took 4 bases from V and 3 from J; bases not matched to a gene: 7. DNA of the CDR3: TGTGCCAGCAGCCCCAGGGGGGGTCCCAATCAGCCCCAGCATTTT. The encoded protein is CASSPRGGPNQPQHF.

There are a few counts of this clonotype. CDR3 protein: CASSLRTASAKNIQYF. CDR3 DNA: TGTGCCAGCAGTCTTCGGACCGCCTCAGCCAAAAACATTCAGTACTTC. The rearrangement links TRBV12-3 or TRBV12-4 to TRBJ2-4; no firm D call. The CDR3 consists of 16 residues. V was pared by 5 bases and J by 0 bases, with 14 bases between.